The rows below give T cell receptor beta chains drawn from one sample of a study of blood T cell repertoires in COVID-19. Clones were sequenced by immunoSEQ multiplex PCR, and TCRdb holds only the in-frame ones, with some missing. Of around 240,000 clones in the sample, 80% to 90% were seen once. Sequencing was carried out using peripheral blood. The receptors here all came from a woman in her thirties or forties who had recovered from COVID-19. CDR3s include the opening cysteine and the closing phenylalanine or tryptophan.

V: TRBV29-1
CDR3: CSVEEGGRGYEQYF

V: TRBV7-9
CDR3: CASSHPLAGGVDTQYF

V: TRBV3-1/TRBV3-2
CDR3: CASSQAATDYGYTF

V: TRBV9
CDR3: CASSGSDRPPNTGELFF

V: TRBV5-1
CDR3: CASSLDPGHQSGYTF

V: TRBV3-1/TRBV3-2
CDR3: CASSQETGRGNTIYF

V: TRBV5-1
CDR3: CASSQGQAGQETQYF

V: TRBV6-6
CDR3: CAILSETQETQYF

V: TRBV11-2
CDR3: CASSSTSLAGGRVDTQYF

V: TRBV30
CDR3: CAWSVGAGAFGYTF

V: TRBV12-3/TRBV12-4
CDR3: CASRAGDTEAFF

V: TRBV5-1
CDR3: CASSSGTGATDTQYF

V: TRBV19
CDR3: CASNAGGTEAFF

V: TRBV5-1
CDR3: CASSRTGQSTDTQYF

V: TRBV6-4
CDR3: CASSETDWNNEQFF

V: TRBV7-9
CDR3: CASSFGFASNQPQHF

V: TRBV19
CDR3: CASSLQTENEKLFF

V: TRBV7-6
CDR3: CASSTLGGEQFF

V: TRBV24-1
CDR3: CATRGILDSDTQYF

V: TRBV27
CDR3: CASTLSQGGTEAFF

V: TRBV28
CDR3: CASSFFDSSNEKLFF

V: TRBV3-1/TRBV3-2
CDR3: CASSQEQPWTGPDSPLHF

V: TRBV15
CDR3: CATSSRTASYTEAFF

V: TRBV2
CDR3: CASSEEFGDNSPLHF

V: TRBV27
CDR3: CASSLSVSGTGTGYTF

V: TRBV6-2/TRBV6-3
CDR3: CASSEGQGAMAFF

V: TRBV6-5
CDR3: CASAGYGTFYEQYF

V: TRBV28
CDR3: CASSPTLAGGDIQYF

V: TRBV27
CDR3: CASSLAGPYEQYF

V: TRBV28
CDR3: CATHRGDSYEQYF

V: TRBV27
CDR3: CASSLDRGIVKGYEQYF

V: TRBV4-3
CDR3: CASSQDYMQYNEKLFF

V: TRBV4-2
CDR3: CASSQVGGGYTEAFF

V: TRBV20-1
CDR3: CSASYSGGAWETQYF

V: TRBV15
CDR3: CATSRTSASFYEQYF

V: TRBV30
CDR3: CASLRGMSSYNEQFF

V: TRBV3-1/TRBV3-2
CDR3: CASSQRSQGAELFF

V: TRBV5-1
CDR3: CASSFQGLGYEQYF

V: TRBV30
CDR3: CAWSVAGYGYTF

V: TRBV10-3
CDR3: CAISESQGWYEQYF

V: TRBV24-1
CDR3: CATSDLFRFRGNQPQHF